A single sample gave rise to the 14 T cell receptor beta chains below, sequenced in a study of T cells in Graves' hyperthyroidism and ophthalmopathy (dated by TCRdb to 2018 to 2020). The library was made by multiplex PCR. TCRdb shows the sequencer as Illumina HiSeq 2000. Amplification of TCR beta CDR3 regions was carried out from RNA transcripts. A first-round RT-PCR of the TCR CDR3 used the HTBI primer set with the Qiagen OneStep RT-PCR kit. TCRdb reworked the public reads: Q25 trimming with fastp, MiXCR clone assembly, productive beta chains retained. Identical CDR3 protein sequences are pooled into one entry, listed with their most common genes and DNA. In this sample the table shows fewer than 550,000 distinct CDR3 sequences, around 16% of which occur a single time. The leading ten clones occupy around 7.3% of the sample. The sequenced material came from blood. These receptors all stem from a young woman with Graves' hyperthyroidism.

This clonotype has ten or more counts. The V call is TRBV12-3 or TRBV12-4, the J call TRBJ2-7, with D unclear. This CDR3 region has 12 residues. Trimming left V 2 bases short and J 2 bases short, with 4 bases between. The CDR3: CASSLKAYEQYF. CDR3 DNA sequence: TGTGCCAGCAGTTTAAAGGCCTACGAGCAGTACTTC.

This clonotype was seen only a few times. A much more abundant neighbour one base away suggests this may be a read error. CDR3 nucleotides: TGTGCTAGCAGCGAACACCATAGCGGGTGGTATGCGGGCGAGCAGTACTTC. Protein: CASSEHHSGWYAGEQYF. The rearrangement links TRBV7-7 to TRBJ2-7; TRBD2 matches at 7 bases. The CDR3 length is 17 residues. The germline V gene has CDR1 SSHAT and CDR2 FNYEAQ (reference sequence).

This clonotype was seen at least ten times. V gene TRBV5-8 combines with J gene TRBJ1-1; D may be TRBD1 (6 bases). This CDR3 spans 14 amino acids. V lost 4 bases, J lost 5 bases, and 15 bases lay in between. CDR1 SGHTS and CDR2 YDEGEE come from the germline V gene. CDR3 DNA: TGTGCCAGCAGCCAGCCCGGGACAATTACTGAAGCTTTCTTT. It yields the protein CASSQPGTITEAFF.

In the case of this clonotype: This sequence may be a read error, since a much larger clone differs from it by one base. This chain connects TRBV6-2 or TRBV6-3 to TRBJ2-7, with TRBD2 matching over 7 bases. The CDR3 consists of 15 residues. Trimming removed 2 bases from V and 9 bases from J; junction bases left unmatched: 13. Germline CDR1 and CDR2: MNHEY and SVGEGT. The CDR3 nucleotides read TGTGCCAGCAGTTACATCCCGGGAGGCGGGGAAGTGCAGTACTTC. The encoded protein is CASSYIPGGGEVQYF.

This clonotype was seen only a few times. The J gene is TRBJ2-3, the V gene TRBV10-3; D uncertain. From germline, CDR1 is ENHRY and CDR2 SYGVKD. The CDR3 has 11 amino acids. Trimming removed 6 bases at V and 2 bases at J, with 3 bases between. As DNA, the CDR3 is TGTGCCATCAGGAACACAGATACGCAGTATTTT. The encoded protein is CAIRNTDTQYF.

This clonotype showed up just a few times. This chain uses TRBV10-3 with TRBJ1-3, with D tentatively TRBD1 (5 bases). V was pared by 11 bases and J by 4 bases, with 12 bases between. Germline lookup yields CDR1 ENHRY and CDR2 SYGVKD. This CDR3 region has 12 residues. The CDR3 DNA reads TGTGCCCATCAGCAGGGAGGAAACACCATATATTTT. Protein sequence: CAHQQGGNTIYF.

This clonotype was observed a few times. The chain has TRBV4-2 and TRBJ2-7; D is ambiguous. V lost 1 base and J lost 4, with 14 bases in between. Germline V gene sequence: CDR1 LGHNA, CDR2 YNFKEQ. This CDR3 region has 15 residues. The CDR3 nucleotides are TGTGCCAGCAGCCAAGTTGACTCCTCCAATTACGAGCAGTACTTC. Residues: CASSQVDSSNYEQYF.

This clonotype was seen at least ten times. V usage is TRBV24-1 and J usage is TRBJ2-1, with D perhaps matching TRBD2 (7 bases). Germline V gene sequence: CDR1 KGHDR, CDR2 SFDVKD. V lost 4 bases to trimming and J lost 6 bases, with 27 bases between them. The CDR3 extends over 19 amino acids. CDR3 in DNA: TGTGCCACCAGTGACCCCGGGGGGAGGGGGATAGTGGGGCTCAATGAGCAGTTCTTC. It translates to CATSDPGGRGIVGLNEQFF.

This chain joins TRBV6-9 and TRBJ2-2, with D tentatively TRBD1 (5 bases). This CDR3 region has 17 residues. Trimming took off 2 bases at V and 1 base at J, with 14 bases between the two ends. In germline, CDR1 is MNHGY, CDR2 SVAAGI. For the CDR3, the DNA is TGTGCCAGCAGTTATGATAGAGACCAGGGGAACACCGGGGAGCTGTTTTTT. Translating gives CASSYDRDQGNTGELFF.

This clonotype was recorded at least ten times. CDR3 coding DNA: TGCAGTGCCCCCTCGGGGCTTACAGGCTACAATGAGCAGTTCTTC. Amino acids: CSAPSGLTGYNEQFF. The chain recombines TRBV20-1 with TRBJ2-1, with D tentatively TRBD1 or TRBD2 (5 bases each). Germline values: CDR1 DFQATT, CDR2 SNEGSKA (reference sequence). With 6 bases removed from V and 3 bases from J, the gap between germline ends came to 18 bases. There are 15 residues in the CDR3.

This clonotype has a count of ten or more. The chain has TRBV2 and TRBJ1-6; D perhaps matches TRBD1 (5 bases). This CDR3 comprises 15 residues. Between the trimmed V and J ends, which lost 8 bases and 10 bases, there was a span of 21 bases. CDR1 and CDR2 (germline): SNHLY, FYNNEI. The CDR3: CASCRRDGFGSPLHF. In nucleotides, the CDR3 is TGTGCCAGCTGTCGTAGGGACGGATTTGGATCACCCCTCCACTTT.

This clonotype was seen repeatedly, ten times or more. V is TRBV10-1 and J is TRBJ1-1; D remains unclear. This CDR3 is built from 13 residues. Trimming removed 4 bases at V and 3 bases at J, with 9 bases between. CDR1 is WNHNN and CDR2 is SYGVQD in the germline V gene (reference sequence). CDR3 residues: CASSVDPDTEAFF. CDR3 nucleotides: TGCGCCAGCAGTGTGGACCCGGACACTGAAGCTTTCTTT.

This clonotype came up many times. The chain uses TRBV4-2 and TRBJ2-1, with D perhaps given as TRBD1 or TRBD2 (5 bases each). Germline lookup yields CDR1 LGHNA and CDR2 YNFKEQ. CDR3 length: 15 amino acids. V was clipped by 0 bases and J by 7 bases, with 13 bases between them. CDR3 residues: CASSQDWAGTNEQFF. In nucleotides, the CDR3 is TGTGCCAGCAGCCAAGATTGGGCAGGGACGAATGAGCAGTTCTTC.

This clonotype was found many times. The gene calls are TRBV2 and TRBJ1-4; TRBD1 aligns across 10 bases. Germline assignment: CDR1 SNHLY and CDR2 FYNNEI. The CDR3 is 15 amino acids. V trimming: 6 bases; J trimming: 9 bases; junction bases outside the gene matches: 10. The CDR3 DNA reads as TGTGCCAGCAGACTTGGGACAGGGGTAGGGAAAAAACTGTTTTTT. As protein: CASRLGTGVGKKLFF.